This T cell receptor (beta chain) was obtained from a study of shared clonotypes between healthy human individuals. Trimming left V 6 bases short and J 7 bases short, with 16 bases between. This CDR3 region has 13 residues. Germline CDR1 is MNHNY and CDR2 is SVGAGI (reference sequence). Of note for this clone: As yet, its antigen is unknown.

With ten immunoSEQ deep assay plates, unsorted PBMC DNA underwent sequencing. This table comes from immunoSEQ multiplex PCR, and its TCRdb copy is limited to in-frame clones, with some not included. The sample yields 400,000 to 500,000 clones, about 80% seen once. Overall study results and limits: Genetic and exposure-history diversity was limited by the few donors.

V gene TRBV6-6 combines with J gene TRBJ2-7; TRBD1 might be the D (5 bases). The sequenced sample consisted of PBMCs. This receptor was identified in a woman in her thirties or forties in good health. Some clones in this sample may be carry-over from other donors' samples. CDR3 loop: CASSRGAGLEQYF. DNA for the CDR3: TGTGCCAGCAGCCGCGGTGCAGGGTTGGAGCAGTACTTC.